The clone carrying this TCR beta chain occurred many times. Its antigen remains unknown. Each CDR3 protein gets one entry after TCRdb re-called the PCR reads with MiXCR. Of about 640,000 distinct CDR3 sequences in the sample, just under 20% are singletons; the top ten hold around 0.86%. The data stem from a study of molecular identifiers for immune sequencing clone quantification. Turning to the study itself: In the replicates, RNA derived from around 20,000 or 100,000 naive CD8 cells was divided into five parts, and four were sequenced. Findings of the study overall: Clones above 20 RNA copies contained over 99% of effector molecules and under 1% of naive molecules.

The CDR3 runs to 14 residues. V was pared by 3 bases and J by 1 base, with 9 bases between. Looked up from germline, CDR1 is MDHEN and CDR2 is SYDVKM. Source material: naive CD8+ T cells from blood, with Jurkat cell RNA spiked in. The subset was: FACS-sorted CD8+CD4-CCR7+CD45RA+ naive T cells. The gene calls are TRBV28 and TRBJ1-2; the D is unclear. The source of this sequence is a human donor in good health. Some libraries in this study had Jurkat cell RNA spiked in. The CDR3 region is CASSLGRSNYGYTF. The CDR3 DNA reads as TGTGCCAGCAGTTTGGGCCGAAGTAACTATGGCTACACCTTC.